This TCR beta chain was obtained from a study of PD-L1 blockade in urothelial cancer. Study overall: Blood drawn 3 weeks (second dose) and 6 weeks after treatment start was analyzed. Blood-derived samples held a median approximately 140,000 T cells.

The protocol was immunoSEQ multiplex PCR, while the TCRdb copy is restricted to in-frame clones and leaves out a portion. The sample has roughly 74,000 clones; about 90% are singletons. About this clone itself: Its antigen is as yet unknown.

Germline assignment: CDR1 PRHDT and CDR2 FYEKMQ (reference sequence). After removal of 7 bases from V and 5 bases from J, the junction contained 21 bases not matched to a gene. The CDR3 sequence is 18 residues long. Overall study results and limits: Tumor-associated clones in the blood of durable-benefit patients grew more at 3 weeks.

The clonotype originates from a woman in her 70s with urothelial cancer. This material consisted of PBMCs, taken around atezolizumab (anti-PD-L1) treatment. The genes are TRBV13 and TRBJ2-5, with 8 bases that match TRBD2. CDR3 amino acids: CASNPAPSSGSPGETQYF. In DNA form, the CDR3 reads TGTGCCAGCAACCCAGCCCCTTCCAGCGGGAGTCCGGGGGAGACCCAGTACTTC.